This T cell receptor beta chain came from a study of human T cells and chemical hapten exposure (dated by TCRdb to the early 2020s). Looking at the study overall: For sensitization, 2% DPC in acetone was applied to a 2 cm by 2 cm area of upper inner arm skin. Libraries were pooled for sequencing, and per-sample TCR yields varied mainly because of small differences in library volumes within the pool. Patient blood was sampled pre-sensitization (week 0) and at 2, 6 and about 24 weeks after DPC sensitization. Throughout the study period of about 22 weeks, patients also received therapeutic DPC doses to the scalp every week. Blood for TCR sequencing was provided by twenty-nine alopecia patients at one to four time points (pre-sensitization, 2, 6 and 24 weeks). The study tracked peripheral blood TCR repertoire changes in vivo during primary and secondary sensitization to the hapten diphenylcyclopropenone (DPC) in alopecia patients. The patient cohort, mostly female, included alopecia areata with under or over 50% scalp involvement, alopecia totalis and alopecia universalis. Patch testing on the upper back used Finn chambers containing 0.01% DPC, with scoring done after 6 days according to International Contact Dermatitis Research Group standards. The full study reports these points: All patients had alopecia, a presumed autoimmune disease, so their immune response might differ from that of healthy individuals. Repeated subsampling changed both the strength of the expansion versus patch-test correlation and the threshold at which that correlation became significant. Expanded TCRs formed significantly more large CDR3 similarity clusters than pre-sensitization or healthy control sets, consistent with antigen-driven responses. Patch test score was positively correlated with the number of PT1 expanded TCRs, with significance at thresholds 8, 16 and 32 but not at 4. The number of TCRs above 1 in 1000 frequency did not change with DPC sensitization; there was no evidence of global repertoire structure alterations.

The library was made by RACE. The sequencing machine was a NextSeq 500. Library preparation attached unique molecular identifiers to individual cDNA molecules for quantitative, reproducible TCR counting. Each blood RNA sample was used to sequence both TCR alpha and TCR beta chains. On the authors' methods: The median number of TCRs per sample was roughly 98,000, ranging from about 20,000 to 690,600. The Decombinator software suite was used to annotate V, J and CDR3 in the TCR reads. For PS versus PT1 abundance plots, all samples were subsampled to the same number of TCRs (28,000). TCRs were defined as expanded if absent before sensitization and observed at least eight times at the 2-week time point. TCRdb trimmed the raw reads at Q25, called clones with MiXCR and kept productive beta chains. Under each unique CDR3 protein, matching rows form one entry showing the most common genes and DNA. What appears here as the V and J calls and clone size reflects TCRdb's work, not the paper's. The sample includes 45,000 to 60,000 distinct CDR3 sequences, with roughly a tenth observed a single time. The biggest ten clones account for less than 15% of the sample.

This clonotype was recorded at least ten times. What this receptor recognizes is not known. No much larger clonotype is one base removed from it; base qualities were not supplied. The sample's time point, from its label and the paper: patch test 1, 2 weeks after DPC sensitization. The meaning of the sample's treatment or condition label: therapeutic diphenylcyclopropenone sensitization with weekly scalp DPC. At each patch-test visit, blood was drawn before the patch test was applied. To be eligible, patients had to be aged 18 to 70, diagnosed with alopecia and judged suitable for DPC therapy, while pregnant patients were excluded. Unfractionated whole blood was collected in Tempus Blood RNA tubes, and total RNA was extracted from that blood. The specimen was whole blood, collected in connection with sensitization to the hapten diphenylcyclopropenone (DPC). The receptor was derived from a woman aged 40 to 50 with alopecia areata. Some clones in this sample may be carry-over from other donors' samples.

The DNA sequence is TGTGCCAGCAGCTTGGATCTAGCGGTTGCTTACGAGCAGTACTTC. The translation is CASSLDLAVAYEQYF. Rearrangement joined TRBV5-6 to TRBJ2-7; a stretch of 7 junction bases matches TRBD2. The CDR3 covers 15 residues, taking in both the cysteine and the phenylalanine. Only the CDR3 part of the read is kept: 45 bases, read in frame from the first base. The germline V end is reduced by 0 bases and the J end by 4 bases; junction bases left unmatched: 7. The germline V gene encodes CDR1 SGHDT and CDR2 YYEEEE.